This T cell receptor beta chain was captured in a study of cytomegalovirus exposure and HLA in healthy donors. 13 Jbeta primers and 60 Vbeta primers were used for the PCR. TCRdb's table, derived via immunoSEQ multiplex PCR, lists solely in-frame clones and lacks some. The table shows roughly 200,000 clones, with over 80% occurring only once. The sequence came from a boy aged 2 to 9 in good health and CMV-seronegative. The sequenced material came from PBMCs.

The DNA of the CDR3 is TGCAGCGTTGTAATGTCGGGACAGGGGGGTCTGGAGTACTTC. Protein: CSVVMSGQGGLEYF. V usage is TRBV29-1 and J usage is TRBJ2-7; 11 nucleotides align to TRBD1. Germline V CDR1 and CDR2: SQVTM, ANQGSEA. The V and J ends lost 4 bases and 11 bases, in that order; junction bases with no gene match: 13. This CDR3 contains 14 residues.